Below are 20 T cell receptor beta chains sequenced from a single sample in a study of breast tumors, draining lymph nodes, adjacent tissues. Axillary draining lymph nodes of breast cancer patients supplied the node samples. TCRdb re-called the multiplex PCR reads through MiXCR, storing one row per CDR3 protein. The sample lists approximately 300,000 distinct CDR3 sequences, 30% occurring once. Material: axillary lymph node tissue. The receptors here all came from a female donor with breast cancer. Some clones in this sample may be carry-over from other donors' samples.

The chain joins TRBV6-4 to TRBJ1-2; D possibly corresponds to TRBD1 (6 bases). The CDR3 has 12 residues. Germline V gene lookup returns CDR1 MRHNA and CDR2 SNTAGT. With 6 bases removed from V and 13 bases from J, the gap between germline ends came to 18 bases. CDR3 in DNA: TGTGCCAGCAGAAGTAAGGGGGGCCTCAGCACCTTC. Its protein product is CASRSKGGLSTF.

This clonotype showed up just a few times. The limits of the CDR3 on the DNA are not certain, so only TCRdb's listed CDR3 is given. The chain links TRBV19 to TRBJ1-4. Both ends counted, the CDR3 spans 13 residues. CDR1 is LNHDA, CDR2 SQIVND, per germline (reference sequence). CDR3 in amino acids: CASMGGARKNCFF.

J is TRBJ2-1 and V is TRBV3-2; TRBD1, the table's D call, lacks a check against the DNA. TRBV3-2 is an annotated pseudogene. The CDR3 contains 15 residues. CDR3 in amino acids: CASSPRGEYQDEQFF. The CDR3 DNA sequence: TGTGCCAGCAGCCCCCGGGGGGAGTATCAGGATGAGCAGTTCTTC.

The V and J genes are TRBV19 and TRBJ2-5; D is perhaps TRBD1 (6 bases). CDR1 is LNHDA, CDR2 SQIVND, per germline (reference sequence). V gave up 7 bases and J gave up 4 bases, with 19 bases separating them. The CDR3 consists of 15 residues. The CDR3 DNA reads TGTGCCAGTAAAGGGTGGGGGCCAGGAGGAGAGACCCAGTACTTC. Translating it yields CASKGWGPGGETQYF. Drawing the rest from reference TRBV19 and TRBJ2-5, the complete variable domain is DGGITQSPKYLFRKEGQNVTLSCEQNLNHDAMYWYRQDPGQGLRLIYYSQIVNDFQKGDIAEGYSVSREKKESFPLTVTSAQKNPTAFYLCASKGWGPGGETQYFGPGTRLLVL.

This clonotype came up many times. J is TRBJ2-3 and V is TRBV7-9; the D gene is possibly TRBD2 (6 bases). The length of the CDR3 is 15 residues. Between the trimmed V and J ends, which lost 5 bases and 1 base, there was a span of 13 bases. Looked up from germline, CDR1 is SEHNR and CDR2 is FQNEAQ (reference sequence). The CDR3 bases are TGTGCCAGCAGCCAAAGCGGGTTTGGCACAGATACGCAGTATTTT. This codes for CASSQSGFGTDTQYF.

Only a few counts were recorded for this clonotype. A read error may be the cause here, since a much bigger clone is one base away. The V and J genes are TRBV7-9 and TRBJ2-2, with D uncertain. The V gene's germline CDR1 is SEHNR and CDR2 FQNEAQ (reference sequence). CDR3 length: 15 amino acids. CDR3 amino acids: CANSTVTANTGELFF. In DNA form, the CDR3 reads TGTGCCAACAGCACCGTTACCGCGAACACCGGGGAGCTGTTTTTT.

This clonotype was seen at least ten times. The chain combines TRBV6-5 with TRBJ1-2; 8 bases are shared with TRBD1. V trimming: 5 bases; J trimming: 4 bases; junction bases outside the gene matches: 3. Germline V gene sequence: CDR1 MNHEY, CDR2 SVGAGI. This CDR3 has 13 amino acids. CDR3 in DNA: TGTGCCAGCAGTAATGGACAGGGCTATGGCTACACCTTC. Encoded protein: CASSNGQGYGYTF.

The CDR3 here is CASSPQGLAGGPYTGELFF. In nucleotides, the CDR3 is TGTGCCAGCAGCCCCCAGGGCCTAGCGGGAGGGCCATATACCGGGGAGCTGTTTTTT. The chain recombines TRBV11-2 with TRBJ2-2; TRBD2 matches at 12 bases. CDR3 length equals 19 residues. Trimming took 5 bases from V and 5 from J; bases not matched to a gene: 15. CDR1 SGHAT and CDR2 FQNNGV come from the germline V gene.

This clonotype was observed a handful of times. CDR3: CASSSRTGAGQETQYF. CDR3 DNA sequence: TGTGCCAGCAGCTCAAGGACAGGGGCGGGACAAGAGACCCAGTACTTC. V and J are TRBV11-2 and TRBJ2-5, with 9 bases matching TRBD1. The J segment lost 2 bases and the V segment lost 4 bases, leaving 8 bases of the junction unmatched. The CDR3 has 16 amino acids. Germline CDR1 is SGHAT and CDR2 is FQNNGV.

On this clonotype itself: A read error is possible here, since a much larger clone lies one base away. V and J are TRBV5-5 and TRBJ2-1; 7 bases agree with TRBD1. From germline, CDR1 is SGHKS and CDR2 YYEKEE (reference sequence). The V gene end was trimmed by 2 bases and the J gene end by 4 bases; junction bases not matched to a gene: 6. The CDR3 loop spans 15 amino acids. CDR3 DNA sequence: TGTGCCAGCAGCTTCGGTTCAGGGGGATACAATGAGCAGTTCTTC. It translates to CASSFGSGGYNEQFF.

As concerns this clonotype: A read error may be the cause here, since a much bigger clone is one base away. The chain joins TRBV5-1 to TRBJ2-7; D could derive from TRBD1 or TRBD2 (5 bases each). Trimming removed 7 bases from V and 6 bases from J, with 23 bases in between. CDR3 size: 15 residues. CDR1 is SGHRS, CDR2 YFSETQ, per germline. CDR3 DNA sequence: TGCGCCAGCGGCGAAAGTGGGACCCAACTACGCGAGCAGTACTTC. Translating it yields CASGESGTQLREQYF.

This clonotype was seen many times. The chain joins TRBV9 to TRBJ2-7; TRBD1 might be the D (5 bases). The V gene lost 0 bases and the J gene lost 5 bases, with 18 bases spanning the gap. The CDR3 loop spans 16 amino acids. Looked up from germline, CDR1 is SGDLS and CDR2 is YYNGEE. CDR3 sequence: CASSVAGAAMIHEQYF. The CDR3 nucleotides read TGTGCCAGCAGCGTAGCTGGGGCAGCTATGATCCACGAGCAGTACTTC.

A note on this clonotype: This may be a read error, as it is one base from a much larger clone. The chain links TRBV6-6 to TRBJ2-6; 7 bases align to TRBD1. CDR3 size: 16 residues. Germline CDR1 reads MNHNY; CDR2 reads SVGAGI (reference sequence). The CDR3: CASIRQGPPGANALTF. In nucleotides, the CDR3 is TGTGCCAGCATCCGACAGGGTCCCCCTGGGGCCAACGCCCTGACTTTC.

At least ten counts were recorded for this clonotype. V is TRBV18 and J is TRBJ2-1; D is ambiguous. The CDR3 is made up of 13 amino acids. With 3 bases removed from V and 3 bases from J, the gap between germline ends came to 6 bases. Germline assignment: CDR1 KGHSH and CDR2 LQKENI. The CDR3 loop is CASSPSLYNEQFF. The CDR3 DNA reads as TGTGCCAGCTCACCGAGCCTCTACAATGAGCAGTTCTTC.

A remark on this clonotype: This could be a read error, since a much larger clone is one nucleotide away. This chain uses TRBV5-1 with TRBJ2-7; D is uncertain. Per the germline V gene, CDR1 is SGHRS and CDR2 is YFSETQ. The CDR3 contains 12 residues. Between the trimmed V and J ends, which lost 4 bases and 9 bases, there was a span of 14 bases. The CDR3 spells CASSPPGVRQYF. The CDR3 coding sequence is TGCGCCAGCAGCCCCCCCGGTGTTAGGCAGTACTTC.

This clonotype occurred a few times. The chain joins TRBV18 to TRBJ1-2; D gene uncertain. The CDR3 has 12 amino acids. The V and J ends lost 6 bases and 10 bases respectively, with 15 bases between them. Per germline, CDR1 KGHSH and CDR2 LQKENI. Written as DNA, the CDR3 is TGTGCCAGCTCCTACGATATGGACCTCTACACCTTC. Translation: CASSYDMDLYTF.

The V call is TRBV24-1, the J call TRBJ1-2; D may be TRBD1 (5 bases). CDR1 and CDR2 (germline): KGHDR, SFDVKD. This CDR3 contains 15 residues. Trimming removed 4 bases from V and 2 bases from J, with 13 bases in between. The CDR3 here is CATSEPSGTNYGYTF. The CDR3, as DNA: TGTGCCACCAGTGAGCCTAGCGGGACGAACTATGGCTACACCTTC.

This clonotype was detected many times. The chain combines TRBV10-3 with TRBJ2-5; 10 bases line up with TRBD2. V lost 2 bases and J lost 2; bases outside the gene matches: 8. Germline values: CDR1 ENHRY, CDR2 SYGVKD. The CDR3 has 17 amino acids. CDR3: CAISEPGLAKKQETQYF. The CDR3 DNA is TGTGCCATCAGTGAGCCGGGACTAGCGAAGAAGCAAGAGACCCAGTACTTC.

In this sample, this clonotype turned up many times. The J gene is TRBJ2-1, the V gene TRBV7-9, with 9 nucleotides matching TRBD2. The CDR3 loop spans 15 amino acids. With V trimmed by 4 bases and J by 9 bases, 10 bases remained unmatched. Germline V gene sequence: CDR1 SEHNR, CDR2 FQNEAQ (reference sequence). In DNA form, the CDR3 reads TGTGCCAGCAGCTCAGCCGGGCTAGCGGGATTTGAGCAGTTCTTC. Protein sequence: CASSSAGLAGFEQFF.

At least ten counts were recorded for this clonotype. This rearrangement joins TRBV20-1 to TRBJ1-2, with TRBD1 identical over 7 bases. V shed 2 bases, J shed 3 bases, and the junction held 21 bases outside the gene matches. Germline V gene lookup returns CDR1 DFQATT and CDR2 SNEGSKA (reference sequence). This CDR3 comprises 19 residues. Here the CDR3 reads CSARPSQGTADRPYYGYTF. The CDR3 region has the DNA TGCAGTGCTAGACCCTCGCAAGGGACAGCGGACAGACCTTACTATGGCTACACCTTC.